The T cell receptor beta chain under discussion was sequenced for a study of shared T cell receptors in the human thymus. Here immunoSEQ multiplex PCR was the method, and the copy in TCRdb shows in-frame clones only, minus some. The sample holds approximately 490,000 clones; 70% to 80% are singletons and the top ten take about 0.012%. This CDR3 contains 14 residues. V was clipped by 2 bases and J by 1 base; unmatched bases: 2. Germline V CDR1 and CDR2: SGHRS, YFSETQ. The same data also contributed to another study, on human thymus T cells. That paper states: Resections that were taken during corrective heart surgery supplied the thymus tissue.

What was sequenced was thymocytes. This TCR came from a boy in the first two years of life with a congenital heart defect. The chain joins TRBV5-1 to TRBJ2-5; 7 bases are shared with TRBD1. The CDR3 nucleotides read TGCGCCAGCAGCTTAGGGACAGTCCAAGAGACCCAGTACTTC. Translated, it gives CASSLGTVQETQYF.